Following are 2 T cell receptor beta chains from one sample sequenced in a study of glioma-infiltrating T cells. The iRepertoire nested amplicon-rescue multiplex PCR amplified TCR alpha and beta CDR3s from RNA. MiXCR, applied by TCRdb to the multiplex PCR reads, yields one record per CDR3 protein. The table shows some 10,000 distinct CDR3 sequences, with approximately 60% occurring only once. Sequenced material: glioma tissue, nonneoplastic brain tissue, or PBMCs (not recorded which). The origin of the receptors is a human donor with low-grade glioma or glioblastoma, undergoing nonglioma brain surgery, or in good health (not recorded which).

This clonotype came up once. The V gene is TRBV28, the J gene TRBJ2-5, with TRBD2 matching over 8 bases. CDR1 is MDHEN, CDR2 SYDVKM, per germline. V lost 4 bases to trimming and J lost 7 bases; unmatched junction nucleotides: 8. The length of the CDR3 is 14 residues. The CDR3 nucleotides read TGTGCCAGCAGTTCCAGCGGGGGAAAAGGGACCCAGTACTTC. Residues: CASSSSGGKGTQYF.

The chain recombines TRBV7-2 with TRBJ1-2; no firm D call. CDR3 length equals 14 residues. Trimming stripped 11 bases from V and 2 bases from J, with 18 bases between. CDR1 SGHTA and CDR2 FQGNSA come from the germline V gene. CDR3: CAVSTPWANYGYTF. The CDR3 DNA is TGTGCCGTCAGCACACCCTGGGCCAACTATGGCTACACCTTC. Filled out from reference TRBV7-2 and TRBJ1-2, the complete variable domain reads GAGVSQSPSNKVTEKGKDVELRCDPISGHTALYWYRQSLGQGLEFLIYFQGNSAPDKSGLPSDRFSAERTGGSVSTLTIQRTQQEDSAVYLCAVSTPWANYGYTFGSGTRLTVV.